Listed here are 21 T cell receptor beta chains from one sample, sequenced in a study of blood T cells in healthy people across ages. Then a second PCR, running roughly 7 to 11 cycles, was carried out with a sample-barcoded 5' primer and a J-beta primer mix. TCRdb called the 5' RACE reads again in MiXCR, with one record for every CDR3 protein. The sample consists of some 900,000 distinct CDR3 sequences, around 49% of them appearing once. The sample comprised blood. These receptors were collected from a man between 25 and 39 years old in good health.

This clonotype was counted only a few times. This chain links TRBV12-3 or TRBV12-4 with TRBJ2-6; 8 bases fit TRBD1. The CDR3 spans 17 residues. Germline trimming cut 3 bases from V and 1 base from J; bases unmatched to any gene: 5. CDR3 region: CASSLPRGLSGANVLTF. In DNA form, the CDR3 reads TGTGCCAGCAGTTTGCCCAGGGGGCTTTCTGGGGCCAACGTCCTGACTTTC.

The chain is built from TRBV6-2 or TRBV6-3 and TRBJ1-6; no firm D call. Trimming cost V 2 bases and J 10 bases, with 15 bases left between them. Germline V lookup: CDR1 MNHEY, CDR2 SVGEGT. The CDR3 covers 15 residues. The CDR3, as DNA: TGTGCCAGCAGTTACGCCGGAGTTACCTCCTCACCCCTCCACTTT. It encodes CASSYAGVTSSPLHF.

This clonotype was counted between two and nine times. The rearrangement uses TRBV5-1 and TRBJ2-7; D is undetermined. The ends were cut back, 4 bases at V and 4 bases at J, with 12 bases in the middle. The CDR3 is 13 residues long. CDR1 and CDR2 (germline): SGHRS, YFSETQ. The CDR3 region is CASSVTDSYEQYF. The CDR3 DNA follows: TGCGCCAGCAGCGTAACCGACTCGTACGAGCAGTACTTC.

There are a few counts of this clonotype. The rearrangement joins TRBV28 to TRBJ2-3; D gene unclear. The CDR3 spans 14 residues. Trimming removed 3 bases at V and 4 bases at J, with 11 bases between. In germline, CDR1 is MDHEN, CDR2 SYDVKM. The CDR3 here is CASSFVSTPDTQYF. Written as DNA, the CDR3 is TGTGCCAGCAGTTTTGTGTCCACTCCAGATACGCAGTATTTT.

Turning to this clonotype: It may be a read error: a sequence one base away is much more abundant. This chain connects TRBV6-6 to TRBJ1-6; 7 bases map to TRBD1. This CDR3 has 14 residues. Germline V gives CDR1 MNHNY, CDR2 SVGAGI (reference sequence). After removal of 6 bases from V and 4 bases from J, the junction contained 3 bases not matched to a gene. CDR3: CASRPGQYNSPLHF. The CDR3 DNA reads as TGTGCCAGCAGGCCGGGACAGTATAATTCACCCCTCCACTTT.

V usage is TRBV28 and J usage is TRBJ1-4; D gene unclear. The CDR3 spans 14 residues. V was trimmed by 6 bases and J by 4 bases, leaving 12 bases between them. Looked up from germline, CDR1 is MDHEN and CDR2 is SYDVKM. The CDR3 loop is CASRPTWVNEKLFF. Here the CDR3 DNA reads TGTGCCAGCAGGCCCACCTGGGTTAATGAAAAACTGTTTTTT. The full variable domain, its missing parts supplied by reference TRBV28 and TRBJ1-4, is DVKVTQSSRYLVKRTGEKVFLECVQDMDHENMFWYRQDPGLGLRLIYFSYDVKMKEKGDIPEGYSVSREKKERFSLILESASTNQTSMYLCASRPTWVNEKLFFGSGTQLSVL.

This clonotype has only a few counts. The chain employs TRBV5-5 and TRBJ1-2, with D perhaps TRBD1 (6 bases). The germline V gene encodes CDR1 SGHKS and CDR2 YYEKEE (reference sequence). Trimming shortened V by 3 bases and J by 4 bases, and 13 bases separated the two germline ends. This CDR3 has 14 amino acids. The DNA of the CDR3 is TGTGCCAGCAGCTCTTGGACAGTCCTCTATGGCTACACCTTC. It encodes CASSSWTVLYGYTF.

This clonotype was seen a handful of times. The J gene is TRBJ1-2, the V gene TRBV20-1; tentative D call: TRBD1 (5 bases). Germline V gene data show CDR1 as DFQATT and CDR2 as SNEGSKA (reference sequence). This CDR3 region has 14 residues. Trimming took 5 bases from V and 4 from J, leaving 17 bases between them. The chain's CDR3 is CSAPNPRAGYGYTF. The CDR3 DNA reads TGCAGTGCTCCGAACCCCAGGGCAGGCTATGGCTACACCTTC.

This sequence joins TRBV7-2 and TRBJ1-2; D is unclear. Trimming shortened V by 5 bases and J by 3 bases, and 10 bases separated the two germline ends. This CDR3 comprises 13 residues. Germline V gene lookup returns CDR1 SGHTA and CDR2 FQGNSA. CDR3 residues: CASSLGRDYGYTF. The CDR3 nucleotides are TGTGCCAGCAGCCTGGGGAGGGACTATGGCTACACCTTC.

The CDR3 DNA reads as TGTGCCAGCAGCGAAGGGGGACAGGGATCTAATCAGCCCCAGCATTTT. Its protein is CASSEGGQGSNQPQHF. The rearrangement uses TRBV9 and TRBJ1-5, with TRBD1 identical over 9 bases. This CDR3 contains 16 residues. Looked up from germline, CDR1 is SGDLS and CDR2 is YYNGEE. V was pared by 3 bases and J by 4 bases, with 8 bases of the junction left unmatched.

This clonotype was observed a handful of times. J is TRBJ2-1 and V is TRBV15, with D hard to call. The CDR3 contains 14 residues. Deletions cut 4 bases from V and 7 bases from J, with 14 bases between. Per germline, CDR1 LNHNV and CDR2 YYDKDF (reference sequence). The CDR3 DNA follows: TGTGCCACCAGCAAGGCAGGTCACTCTAATGAGCAGTTCTTC. This codes for CATSKAGHSNEQFF.

The V gene is TRBV7-2, the J gene TRBJ2-7, with no clear D. The germline gives CDR1 SGHTA, CDR2 FQGNSA. The CDR3 runs to 12 residues. V gave up 5 bases and J gave up 5 bases, with 10 bases separating them. CDR3: CASSAYSNEQYF. In DNA, the CDR3 is TGTGCCAGCAGCGCCTACTCAAACGAGCAGTACTTC.

This clonotype was picked up a small number of times. The gene calls are TRBV7-2 and TRBJ2-5, with TRBD2 matching over 9 bases. J was trimmed by 11 bases and V by 1 base; bases with no gene match: 11. The CDR3 is made up of 15 amino acids. CDR1 is SGHTA and CDR2 is FQGNSA in the germline V gene. CDR3 nucleotide sequence: TGTGCCAGCAGCTTAGTGGTAGCGGGGGTGAGGGAGCAGTACTTC. Translating gives CASSLVVAGVREQYF.

This clonotype was seen a handful of times. The chain uses TRBV12-5 and TRBJ2-1; D is perhaps TRBD1 or TRBD2 (6 bases each). Trimming removed 7 bases from V and 3 bases from J, with 13 bases in between. This CDR3 has 14 amino acids. The germline CDR1 and CDR2 sequences are LGHNT and FRNRAP. CDR3: CASAEGGNYNEQFF. For the CDR3, the DNA is TGTGCTAGTGCTGAAGGGGGGAACTACAATGAGCAGTTCTTC.

This clonotype was detected only once. The chain couples TRBV20-1 to TRBJ2-6; D remains ambiguous. The germline V and J ends were trimmed by 0 bases and 6 bases, with 9 bases remaining between them. Germline CDR1 DFQATT, CDR2 SNEGSKA (reference sequence). The length of the CDR3 is 14 residues. The CDR3 DNA sequence: TGCAGTGCTAGAGATCTGCAAGAGGCCAACGTCCTGACTTTC. It is translated as CSARDLQEANVLTF.

The gene calls are TRBV14 and TRBJ2-5; D not resolved. Trimming removed 3 bases at V and 2 bases at J, with 13 bases between. The germline gives CDR1 SGHDN, CDR2 FVKESK. The CDR3 has 15 residues. CDR3 residues: CASSQVYGRQETQYF. As DNA, the CDR3 is TGTGCCAGCAGCCAGGTGTATGGGCGGCAAGAGACCCAGTACTTC.

This clonotype was observed once. V gene TRBV20-1 combines with J gene TRBJ1-2; D may be TRBD1 (6 bases). This CDR3 has 15 residues. Germline V gene data show CDR1 as DFQATT and CDR2 as SNEGSKA (reference sequence). Trimming pared 6 bases from V and 6 bases from J, leaving 23 bases between. The DNA for the CDR3 is TGCAGTGCGCCCCCAGGGCAGGGGACGTGGGATGGCTACACCTTC. Its translation: CSAPPGQGTWDGYTF.

The chain is built from TRBV6-5 and TRBJ1-2, with D hard to call. Between the trimmed V and J ends, which lost 5 bases and 0 bases, there was a span of 10 bases. CDR3 length: 14 residues. The V gene's germline CDR1 is MNHEY and CDR2 SVGAGI. The CDR3: CASSRSGSNYGYTF. The CDR3 DNA reads TGTGCCAGCAGTCGCTCCGGGTCTAACTATGGCTACACCTTC.

J is TRBJ1-1 and V is TRBV5-1; D possibly corresponds to TRBD1 (5 bases). CDR3 length: 15 amino acids. Germline CDR1 SGHRS, CDR2 YFSETQ. Trimming removed 3 bases from V and 0 bases from J, with 12 bases in between. The CDR3 DNA sequence: TGCGCCAGCAGCTCGGGCAGACAGCTGAACACTGAAGCTTTCTTT. Residues: CASSSGRQLNTEAFF.

Only a few counts were recorded for this clonotype. The CDR3, as DNA: TGCAGTGCTAGAGATCTCGCGGGAGACATAGATACGCAGTATTTT. Its protein product is CSARDLAGDIDTQYF. The chain has TRBV20-1 and TRBJ2-3, with TRBD2 identical over 7 bases. After removal of 0 bases from V and 5 bases from J, the junction contained 8 bases not matched to a gene. This CDR3 has 15 residues. CDR1 is DFQATT and CDR2 is SNEGSKA in the germline V gene (reference sequence).

The rearrangement joins TRBV29-1 to TRBJ1-5; 11 positions match TRBD1. CDR3 length: 14 residues. V was clipped by 6 bases and J by 6 bases; unmatched bases: 7. Germline loops: CDR1 SQVTM, CDR2 ANQGSEA. In DNA form, the CDR3 reads TGCAGCGTCGCATCCGGGACAGGGGGTCAGCCCCAGCATTTT. Translating it yields CSVASGTGGQPQHF.